This TCR beta chain is from a study of blood T cell repertoires in COVID-19. Study overall: Whether acute or convalescent, the COVID-19 samples came from the United States, Italy and Spain. PBMCs, B-cell-depleted T cells, or T cells provided the cDNA or gDNA that made up the material.

How the authors handled the data: Quantification of nucleated cells was approximated via reference gene primer amplification. The table came from immunoSEQ multiplex PCR; TCRdb's copy has only in-frame clones and leaves some out. Clone size and V and J calls were adopted from that table, with D and trimming inferred from the DNA. The repertoire holds tens of thousands of clones, with around 88% as singletons. Germline assignment: CDR1 GTSNPN and CDR2 SVGIG (reference sequence). The CDR3 length is 14 residues. V lost 7 bases and J lost 4, with 16 bases in between. Sequencing was done on a sample of peripheral blood. This sequence joins TRBV30 and TRBJ2-2; tentative D call: TRBD1 (6 bases). The sequence was obtained from a man aged 60 to 75 with acute or convalescent COVID-19. This CDR3 reads CASKGSGATGELFF. The CDR3 nucleotides are TGTGCCTCCAAGGGGTCAGGGGCCACCGGGGAGCTGTTTTTT.